The present TCR beta chain was sequenced within a study of shared clonotypes between healthy human individuals. Whole-study findings and limits: Sequencing depth was expected to influence donor clonotype sharing.

Of note for this clone: Its antigen is undetermined.

Generated by immunoSEQ multiplex PCR, the TCRdb table keeps only in-frame clones and is missing some. This table has around 2.5 million clones, 93% appearing once. Sample: naive CD4+ T cells from PBMCs. Indicated subset: CD45RA+ positively selected. The source of this sequence is a man aged 18 to 30 in good health. Some clones in this sample may be carry-over from other donors' samples.

CDR3 region: CASSLAPGLIGEQFF. The CDR3 bases are TGTGCCAGCAGCTTGGCCCCGGGACTGATAGGGGAGCAGTTCTTC. The chain has TRBV11-2 and TRBJ2-7, with D possibly TRBD2 on 6 matching bases. TRBJ2-1 explains the end of the DNA better; the J call may be wrong. CDR1 is SGHAT and CDR2 is FQNNGV in the germline V gene. This CDR3 region has 15 residues.